The 27 T cell receptor beta chains in this list originate from one sample, sequenced in a study of blood T cell repertoires in COVID-19. This table comes from immunoSEQ multiplex PCR, and its TCRdb copy is limited to in-frame clones, with some not included. The sample holds roughly 80,000 clones, about 84% seen once. The sequenced material came from peripheral blood. All receptors derive from a human donor in a cohort sampled during active COVID-19.

This clone came up a few times. The chain combines TRBV2 with TRBJ2-2; the D gene is possibly TRBD2 (5 bases). The CDR3 has 15 residues. Trimming took 6 bases from V and 3 from J, leaving 14 bases between them. The germline V gene has CDR1 SNHLY and CDR2 FYNNEI. The CDR3 here is CASRTRLGYTGELFF. CDR3 sequence (DNA): TGTGCCAGCAGAACTAGACTCGGGTACACCGGGGAGCTGTTTTTT.

This rearrangement joins TRBV5-1 to TRBJ2-2; D unresolved. V lost 1 base to trimming and J lost 1 base, with 8 bases between them. Germline V gives CDR1 SGHRS, CDR2 YFSETQ. This CDR3 has 15 residues. The CDR3 DNA is TGCGCCAGCAGCTTGTCCGGGTTGAACACCGGGGAGCTGTTTTTT. Its translation: CASSLSGLNTGELFF.

The V gene is TRBV6-6, the J gene TRBJ2-7; the match to TRBD1 covers 10 bases. The length of the CDR3 is 14 residues. Germline V CDR1 and CDR2: MNHNY, SVGAGI (reference sequence). Losses at the gene ends were 6 bases for V and 2 bases for J; bases not matched to a gene: 4. CDR3 coding DNA: TGTGCCAGCAGAGCCGGGACAGGGGCCTACGAGCAGTACTTC. Residues: CASRAGTGAYEQYF.

This clone has more than one count but fewer than ten. The J gene is TRBJ1-3, the V gene TRBV9; D is perhaps TRBD1 (5 bases). Between the trimmed V and J ends, which lost 0 bases and 0 bases, there was a span of 10 bases. The CDR3 contains 16 residues. Germline-derived CDR1 and CDR2 are SGDLS and YYNGEE. CDR3 coding DNA: TGTGCCAGCAGCGTAGGGGGGGTAAGCTCTGGAAACACCATATATTTT. Translating gives CASSVGGVSSGNTIYF. Together with reference TRBV9 and TRBJ1-3, the CDR3 gives the full variable domain: DSGVTQTPKHLITATGQRVTLRCSPRSGDLSVYWYQQSLDQGLQFLIQYYNGEERAKGNILERFSAQQFPDLHSELNLSSLELGDSALYFCASSVGGVSSGNTIYFGEGSWLTVV.

The chain employs TRBV28 and TRBJ1-1; TRBD1 matches 8 bases. Germline CDR1 and CDR2: MDHEN and SYDVKM. Losses at the gene ends were 5 bases for V and 3 bases for J; bases not matched to a gene: 8. CDR3 size: 15 residues. DNA for the CDR3: TGTGCCAGCAGTCCGGCAGGGGGCGCGGACACTGAAGCTTTCTTT. Protein product: CASSPAGGADTEAFF.

This clone was picked up a small number of times. J is TRBJ1-4 and V is TRBV4-1; a possible D gene is TRBD1 (6 bases). V lost 6 bases to trimming and J lost 4 bases, with 15 bases between them. The CDR3 extends over 15 amino acids. The germline V gene has CDR1 MGHRA and CDR2 YSYEKL. The CDR3 bases are TGCGCCAGCAGTCTCGGGGGGGCGAGTAATGAAAAACTGTTTTTT. Translation: CASSLGGASNEKLFF.

The chain uses TRBV2 and TRBJ1-2; TRBD1 matches at 9 bases. The germline V gene encodes CDR1 SNHLY and CDR2 FYNNEI. CDR3 size: 14 residues. J lost 6 bases, V lost 3 bases, and 5 bases had no gene match. The CDR3 spells CASSENRGLDGYTF. The CDR3 coding sequence is TGTGCCAGCAGTGAGAACAGGGGGCTGGATGGCTACACCTTC.

The rearrangement uses TRBV30 and TRBJ2-3; TRBD1 aligns across 8 bases. The CDR3 consists of 15 residues. V lost 0 bases and J lost 1; bases outside the gene matches: 3. Germline-derived CDR1 and CDR2 are GTSNPN and SVGIG (reference sequence). For the CDR3, the DNA is TGTGCCTGGAGTGTACTGGGACAGGGCACAGATACGCAGTATTTT. Its translation is CAWSVLGQGTDTQYF.

V is TRBV2 and J is TRBJ2-7, with a tentative D call TRBD1 (7 bases). The germline V and J ends were trimmed by 6 bases and 4 bases, with 13 bases remaining between them. CDR3 size: 13 residues. CDR1 SNHLY and CDR2 FYNNEI come from the germline V gene. The CDR3 loop reads CASREGAFYEQYF. The CDR3 region has the DNA TGTGCCAGCAGGGAGGGGGCCTTTTACGAGCAGTACTTC.

The rearrangement joins TRBV19 to TRBJ2-7; the match to TRBD1 covers 9 bases. Trimming removed 2 bases from V and 3 bases from J; junction bases left unmatched: 8. The germline CDR1 and CDR2 sequences are LNHDA and SQIVND (reference sequence). This CDR3 has 16 residues. The CDR3 sequence: CASSILFGTGSYEQYF. The CDR3 nucleotides are TGTGCCAGTAGTATACTCTTCGGGACAGGGAGCTACGAGCAGTACTTC.

V is TRBV11-2 and J is TRBJ2-2; 7 bases match TRBD1. The V segment lost 2 bases and the J segment 0 bases; nucleotides outside the gene matches: 0. This CDR3 is built from 15 residues. Germline CDR1 is SGHAT and CDR2 is FQNNGV. CDR3 sequence reads: CASSLTGANTGELFF. CDR3 in DNA: TGTGCCAGCAGCTTAACAGGGGCGAACACCGGGGAGCTGTTTTTT.

The V and J genes are TRBV5-1 and TRBJ2-1; no clear D gene. The V end lost 1 base, the J end lost 1 base, and 6 bases lay between the germline ends. The CDR3 runs to 14 residues. The germline CDR1 and CDR2 sequences are SGHRS and YFSETQ. The CDR3 coding sequence is TGCGCCAGCAGCTTGTCAGGATCCTACAATGAGCAGTTCTTC. Translated, it gives CASSLSGSYNEQFF.

This chain connects TRBV9 to TRBJ2-1; a weak D match, TRBD2 (6 bases). V gave up 0 bases and J gave up 2 bases, with 12 bases separating them. Germline V gene lookup returns CDR1 SGDLS and CDR2 YYNGEE. CDR3 size: 16 residues. The CDR3 spells CASSVVGGETYNEQFF. In nucleotides, the CDR3 is TGTGCCAGCAGCGTAGTTGGCGGGGAGACCTACAATGAGCAGTTCTTC.

V usage is TRBV18 and J usage is TRBJ2-1; TRBD2 matches at 11 bases. The V gene end was trimmed by 3 bases and the J gene end by 6 bases; junction bases not matched to a gene: 10. Germline-derived CDR1 and CDR2 are KGHSH and LQKENI. CDR3 length: 17 residues. The CDR3 coding sequence is TGTGCCAGCTCACCGCCTGGGTTAGCGGGGGGGCTCAATGAGCAGTTCTTC. Translated: CASSPPGLAGGLNEQFF.

The chain combines TRBV18 with TRBJ2-3; perhaps TRBD2 as D (5 bases). The germline gives CDR1 KGHSH, CDR2 LQKENI. V was pared by 1 base and J by 6 bases, with 8 bases between. There are 13 residues in the CDR3. CDR3 DNA: TGTGCCAGCTCACCACTACTAGACGATACGCAGTATTTT. Residues: CASSPLLDDTQYF. The variable domain in full, with the rest retrieved from reference TRBV18 and TRBJ2-3, is NAGVMQNPRHLVRRRGQEARLRCSPMKGHSHVYWYRQLPEEGLKFMVYLQKENIIDESGMPKERFSAEFPKEGPSILRIQQVVRGDSAAYFCASSPLLDDTQYFGPGTRLTVL.

The V and J genes are TRBV3-1 (or the pseudogene TRBV3-2) and TRBJ2-3; no definite D call. CDR3 length equals 14 residues. The V end was cut by 1 base, the J end by 6 bases, with 11 bases between. CDR1 and CDR2 (germline): LGHDT, YNNKEL (reference sequence). In DNA, the CDR3 is TGTGCCAGCAGCCAAGGAGCGTTCGCGGATACGCAGTATTTT. This gives the protein CASSQGAFADTQYF.

The chain is built from TRBV7-2 and TRBJ2-7; D uncertain. Germline CDR1 is SGHTA and CDR2 is FQGNSA. V shed 2 bases and J shed 1 base, with 3 bases lying between them. This CDR3 is 12 amino acids long. Here the CDR3 DNA reads TGTGCCAGCAGCTTACAATCCTACGAGCAGTACTTC. Translated, it gives CASSLQSYEQYF.

The rearrangement links TRBV5-4 to TRBJ2-1; D is possibly TRBD2 (6 bases). Per the germline V gene, CDR1 is SGHNT and CDR2 is YYREEE (reference sequence). Trimming left V 0 bases short and J 6 bases short, with 16 bases between. This CDR3 has 16 amino acids. The CDR3: CASSLGQLVGGNEQFF. In DNA, the CDR3 is TGTGCCAGCAGCTTGGGGCAACTAGTCGGGGGCAATGAGCAGTTCTTC. Filled out from reference TRBV5-4 and TRBJ2-1, the complete variable domain reads ETGVTQSPTHLIKTRGQQVTLRCSSQSGHNTVSWYQQALGQGPQFIFQYYREEENGRGNFPPRFSGLQFPNYSSELNVNALELDDSALYLCASSLGQLVGGNEQFFGPGTRLTVL.

The chain joins TRBV5-4 to TRBJ1-6; 9 bases fit TRBD1. V was clipped by 2 bases and J by 6 bases; unmatched bases: 0. The CDR3 spans 14 residues. In germline, CDR1 is SGHNT, CDR2 YYREEE (reference sequence). For the CDR3, the DNA is TGTGCCAGCAGCTTACAGGGGGCTAATTCACCCCTCCACTTT. Protein product: CASSLQGANSPLHF.

Here the CDR3 reads CASSLVVPGGNQPQHF. The CDR3 DNA sequence: TGTGCCAGCAGCTTAGTAGTCCCAGGGGGGAATCAGCCCCAGCATTTT. The J gene is TRBJ1-5, the V gene TRBV7-9, with 7 positions matching TRBD1. In germline, CDR1 is SEHNR, CDR2 FQNEAQ (reference sequence). The CDR3 spans 16 residues. J lost 4 bases, V lost 1 base, and 7 bases had no gene match.

The gene calls are TRBV11-1 and TRBJ1-2; 12 nucleotides line up with TRBD1. The CDR3 consists of 15 residues. Germline-derived CDR1 and CDR2 are SGHAT and FQDESV (reference sequence). The V and J ends lost 5 bases and 5 bases, in that order; junction bases with no gene match: 6. CDR3 protein: CASSLGTGGGYGYTF. The CDR3 bases are TGTGCCAGCAGCCTCGGGACAGGGGGCGGTTATGGCTACACCTTC.

CDR3 region: CASSATWGGGTDTQYF. Written as DNA, the CDR3 is TGTGCCAGCAGCGCCACTTGGGGCGGGGGCACAGATACGCAGTATTTT. The chain carries TRBV2 and TRBJ2-3; tentative D call: TRBD2 (6 bases). This CDR3 spans 16 amino acids. The germline V and J ends were trimmed by 6 bases and 1 base, with 17 bases remaining between them. The V gene's germline CDR1 is SNHLY and CDR2 FYNNEI.

V and J are TRBV27 and TRBJ2-7; tentatively, D is TRBD2 (6 bases). The V gene's germline CDR1 is MNHEY and CDR2 SMNVEV (reference sequence). CDR3 length equals 15 residues. V gave up 3 bases and J gave up 3 bases, with 15 bases separating them. CDR3 nucleotide sequence: TGTGCCAGCAGTTTGGGGGGACGGATCCACTACGAGCAGTACTTC. This sequence encodes CASSLGGRIHYEQYF.

This rearrangement joins TRBV16 to TRBJ1-1; 8 bases are a match to TRBD1. Germline-derived CDR1 and CDR2 are KGHSY and FQNENV. The CDR3 length is 16 residues. The trim removed 1 base at V and 5 bases at J, leaving 9 bases unmatched. The CDR3, as DNA: TGTGCCAGCAGCCAATTTTCTCCAGGGGGCGAGACTGAAGCTTTCTTT. Encoded protein: CASSQFSPGGETEAFF. The full variable domain, its missing parts supplied by reference TRBV16 and TRBJ1-1, is GEEVAQTPKHLVRGEGQKAKLYCAPIKGHSYVFWYQQVLKNEFKFLISFQNENVFDETGMPKERFSAKCLPNSPCSLEIQATKLEDSAVYFCASSQFSPGGETEAFFGQGTRLTVV.

The V call is TRBV3-1 (or the pseudogene TRBV3-2), the J call TRBJ2-1; 12 positions match TRBD2. The CDR3 is made up of 16 amino acids. After removal of 6 bases from V and 3 bases from J, the junction contained 6 bases not matched to a gene. CDR1 is LGHDT, CDR2 YNNKEL, per germline (reference sequence). CDR3 DNA sequence: TGTGCCAGCAGTTCAACTAGCGGGGGGTTCTACAATGAGCAGTTCTTC. Its protein is CASSSTSGGFYNEQFF.

The J gene is TRBJ2-7, the V gene TRBV6-5, with D possibly TRBD1 on 6 matching bases. CDR1 MNHEY and CDR2 SVGAGI come from the germline V gene. The CDR3 has 11 amino acids. V was pared by 6 bases and J by 6 bases, with 9 bases between. CDR3 DNA: TGTGCCAGCAGGACAGGATCCGAGCAGTACTTC. Translated, it gives CASRTGSEQYF.

V usage is TRBV3-1 (or the pseudogene TRBV3-2) and J usage is TRBJ2-1; perhaps TRBD2 as D (5 bases). The V gene lost 1 base and the J gene lost 10 bases, with 11 bases spanning the gap. There are 13 residues in the CDR3. Germline V gene sequence: CDR1 LGHDT, CDR2 YNNKEL (reference sequence). CDR3 residues: CASSQASGWEQFF. CDR3 coding DNA: TGTGCCAGCAGCCAAGCCTCGGGGTGGGAGCAGTTCTTC.